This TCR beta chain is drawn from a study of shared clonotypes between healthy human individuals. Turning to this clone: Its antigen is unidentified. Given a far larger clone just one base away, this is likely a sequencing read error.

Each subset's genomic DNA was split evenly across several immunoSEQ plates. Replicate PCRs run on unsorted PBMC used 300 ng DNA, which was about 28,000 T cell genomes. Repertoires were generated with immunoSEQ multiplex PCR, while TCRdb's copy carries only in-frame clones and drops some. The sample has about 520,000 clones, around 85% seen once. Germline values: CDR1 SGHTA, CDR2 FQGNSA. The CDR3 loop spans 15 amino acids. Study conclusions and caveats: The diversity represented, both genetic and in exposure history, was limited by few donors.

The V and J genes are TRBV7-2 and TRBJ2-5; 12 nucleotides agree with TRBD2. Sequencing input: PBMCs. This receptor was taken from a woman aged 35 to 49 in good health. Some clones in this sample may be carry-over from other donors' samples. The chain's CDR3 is CASSLAGGWQETQYF. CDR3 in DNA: TGTGCCAGCAGCCTAGCGGGAGGGTGGCAAGAGACCCAGTACTTC.